These 31 T cell receptor beta chains originate from one sample sequenced in a study of beta chain features in type 1 diabetes. The sequenced template was cDNA made from the entire isolated RNA. Libraries were prepared by immunoSEQ multiplex PCR; TCRdb keeps only in-frame clonotypes and omits some of them. The sample shows around 250,000 clones, 68% of them seen only once. The sequencing input was naive CD4+ T cells from blood. All receptors derive from a man aged 30 to 45 in good health.

V and J are TRBV25-1 and TRBJ2-3, with a possible D match to TRBD1 (5 bases). Germline values: CDR1 MGHDK, CDR2 SYGVNS. The CDR3 sequence is 11 residues long. Trimming took 6 bases from V and 7 from J, leaving 8 bases between them. CDR3 amino acids: CASRGLYTQYF. Written as DNA, the CDR3 is TGTGCCAGCAGGGGGCTCTATACGCAGTATTTT.

This clone was counted only a few times. The chain links TRBV19 to TRBJ2-7, with a weak D call TRBD1 (8 bases). Germline CDR1 reads LNHDA; CDR2 reads SQIVND (reference sequence). The ends were cut back, 7 bases at V and 7 bases at J, with 17 bases in the middle. This CDR3 is 13 amino acids long. CDR3 amino acids: CASNTGQGGEQYF. The CDR3 DNA reads TGTGCCAGTAATACCGGACAGGGAGGGGAGCAGTACTTC.

The chain couples TRBV7-2 to TRBJ2-7, with TRBD2 matching over 10 bases. The junction had 6 bases not matched to a gene; V was cut back by 1 base and J by 3 bases. CDR1 and CDR2 from the germline V gene are SGHTA and FQGNSA. The CDR3 is 16 amino acids. CDR3 amino acids: CASSLVGASGSYEQYF. Here the CDR3 DNA reads TGTGCCAGCAGCTTAGTGGGGGCTAGCGGGAGCTACGAGCAGTACTTC.

V is TRBV10-3 and J is TRBJ2-5; maybe TRBD1 (5 bases). Germline lookup yields CDR1 ENHRY and CDR2 SYGVKD. The CDR3 runs 13 residues. Trimming removed 5 bases at V and 4 bases at J, with 11 bases between. The CDR3 DNA is TGTGCCATCAGTACCACAGGAATAGAGACCCAGTACTTC. This sequence encodes CAISTTGIETQYF.

The CDR3 bases are TGTGCCAGCAGCTTAGACGGGTATAGATACGAGCAGTACTTC. Encoded protein: CASSLDGYRYEQYF. V is TRBV7-8 and J is TRBJ2-7; no firm D call. The CDR3 has 14 amino acids. The V end was cut by 1 base, the J end by 4 bases, with 11 bases between. The germline V gene encodes CDR1 SGHVS and CDR2 FQNEAQ.

The rearrangement uses TRBV2 and TRBJ2-6; D remains unclear. CDR1 and CDR2 (germline): SNHLY, FYNNEI. Trimming took 5 bases from V and 0 from J, leaving 2 bases between them. The CDR3 has 13 residues. CDR3 amino acids: CASSRSGANVLTF. The CDR3 nucleotides read TGTGCCAGCAGTCGCTCTGGGGCCAACGTCCTGACTTTC. Full variable domain (rest looked up from reference TRBV2 and TRBJ2-6): EPEVTQTPSHQVTQMGQEVILRCVPISNHLYFYWYRQILGQKVEFLVSFYNNEISEKSEIFDDQFSVERPDGSNFTLKIRSTKLEDSAMYFCASSRSGANVLTFGAGSRLTVL.

The J gene is TRBJ2-7, the V gene TRBV20-1; perhaps TRBD2 as D (5 bases). Germline CDR1 DFQATT, CDR2 SNEGSKA (reference sequence). Trimming removed 6 bases from V and 3 bases from J, with 9 bases in between. The CDR3 runs to 11 residues. The CDR3 bases are TGCAGTGCATTCGGGGACTACGAGCAGTACTTC. Encoded protein: CSAFGDYEQYF.

The V call is TRBV14, the J call TRBJ2-1; the D is unclear. This CDR3 is built from 13 residues. CDR1 is SGHDN, CDR2 FVKESK, per germline. V was clipped by 0 bases and J by 7 bases, with 7 bases between them. CDR3 in DNA: TGTGCCAGCAGCCAAGATTCCCATAATGAGCAGTTCTTC. Encoded protein: CASSQDSHNEQFF.

The rearrangement uses TRBV28 and TRBJ2-1; D perhaps matches TRBD1 (6 bases). In germline, CDR1 is MDHEN, CDR2 SYDVKM. V lost 7 bases and J 10 bases, leaving 17 bases between the germline ends. This CDR3 comprises 13 residues. The CDR3 DNA sequence: TGTGCCAGCAACCCCCCAGGGGCGAAGGAGCAGTTCTTC. This translates into CASNPPGAKEQFF.

The chain uses TRBV5-1 and TRBJ2-7; 9 positions match TRBD2. CDR1 is SGHRS and CDR2 is YFSETQ in the germline V gene. Unmatched junction bases numbered 10, after V lost 7 bases and J lost 2 bases. The CDR3 is 15 residues long. The CDR3: CASRVRTSETYEQYF. In DNA form, the CDR3 reads TGCGCCAGCCGAGTCCGGACTAGCGAGACCTACGAGCAGTACTTC.

V gene TRBV9 combines with J gene TRBJ2-3; a possible D gene is TRBD2 (6 bases). V was clipped by 4 bases and J by 1 base, with 13 bases between them. The CDR3 runs 15 residues. Germline V gives CDR1 SGDLS, CDR2 YYNGEE. As DNA, the CDR3 is TGTGCCAGCAGCCTAACCCCTAGCGGCACAGATACGCAGTATTTT. Protein sequence: CASSLTPSGTDTQYF.

This clone was picked up a small number of times. The CDR3 is CSVGREGPDTQYF. CDR3 coding DNA: TGCAGCGTGGGCCGGGAGGGGCCAGATACGCAGTATTTT. The chain links TRBV29-1 to TRBJ2-3; TRBD2 aligns across 8 bases. V was pared by 6 bases and J by 4 bases, with 6 bases of the junction left unmatched. The CDR3 runs 13 residues. Germline V gene sequence: CDR1 SQVTM, CDR2 ANQGSEA.

J is TRBJ2-1 and V is TRBV7-6; D unclear. The CDR3 has 8 residues. From germline, CDR1 is SGHVS and CDR2 FNYEAQ. The CDR3 DNA follows: TGTCGCCTAAATGAGCAGTTCTTC. Translated, it gives CRLNEQFF.

The chain uses TRBV7-2 and TRBJ2-3, with 9 bases that match TRBD2. The CDR3 runs 16 residues. In germline, CDR1 is SGHTA, CDR2 FQGNSA. With 5 bases clipped from V and 1 base from J, the junction kept 7 bases outside the gene matches. DNA for the CDR3: TGTGCCAGCAGCAACATAGCGGGAGCCGGCACAGATACGCAGTATTTT. Protein: CASSNIAGAGTDTQYF.

The chain is built from TRBV13 and TRBJ2-7; the match to TRBD1 covers 9 bases. The length of the CDR3 is 18 residues. The ends lost 1 base at V and 5 bases at J; junction bases unmatched: 15. CDR1 and CDR2 from the germline V gene are PRHDT and FYEKMQ (reference sequence). CDR3 region: CASSLARFGTGLSHEQYF. In DNA form, the CDR3 reads TGTGCCAGCAGCTTAGCGCGTTTTGGGACAGGGTTAAGTCACGAGCAGTACTTC.

The chain combines TRBV29-1 with TRBJ2-1, with D perhaps TRBD1 (6 bases). In germline, CDR1 is SQVTM, CDR2 ANQGSEA. Trimming removed 5 bases at V and 10 bases at J, with 9 bases between. There are 10 residues in the CDR3. In nucleotides, the CDR3 is TGCAGCGTTAAGGACAGCGAGCAGTTCTTC. Translated, it gives CSVKDSEQFF.

This chain uses TRBV2 with TRBJ2-2; weak D call: TRBD2 (5 bases). Germline V gene sequence: CDR1 SNHLY, CDR2 FYNNEI. Trimming took off 4 bases at V and 0 bases at J, with 9 bases between the two ends. The CDR3 runs to 15 residues. The CDR3 sequence is CASSVERSNTGELFF. The CDR3, as DNA: TGTGCCAGCAGTGTGGAGCGGTCGAACACCGGGGAGCTGTTTTTT.

The V gene is TRBV2, the J gene TRBJ2-1; D not resolved. The CDR3 runs to 11 residues. The V gene lost 4 bases and the J gene lost 10 bases, with 8 bases spanning the gap. Germline CDR1 is SNHLY and CDR2 is FYNNEI. This CDR3 is CASSATAEQFF. CDR3 DNA: TGTGCCAGCAGTGCCACAGCGGAGCAGTTCTTC.

The rearrangement links TRBV15 to TRBJ2-3; 12 bases match TRBD2. The CDR3 totals 17 residues. Trimming cost V 3 bases and J 5 bases; bases outside gene matches: 9. The V gene's germline CDR1 is LNHNV and CDR2 YYDKDF (reference sequence). This CDR3 is CATSSRTSGAPGDTQYF. CDR3 nucleotides: TGTGCCACCAGCAGCAGGACTAGCGGGGCTCCGGGAGATACGCAGTATTTT. The full variable domain, with the rest looked up from reference TRBV15 and TRBJ2-3, is DAMVIQNPRYQVTQFGKPVTLSCSQTLNHNVMYWYQQKSSQAPKLLFHYYDKDFNNEADTPDNFQSRRPNTSFCFLDIRSPGLGDTAMYLCATSSRTSGAPGDTQYFGPGTRLTVL.

The chain uses TRBV9 and TRBJ2-3; D call uncertain. Germline loops: CDR1 SGDLS, CDR2 YYNGEE. This CDR3 region has 14 residues. Deletions cut 3 bases from V and 4 bases from J, with 12 bases between. CDR3 loop: CASSGYNGADTQYF. The CDR3 DNA reads as TGTGCCAGCAGCGGGTACAACGGTGCAGATACGCAGTATTTT.

This clone came up a few times. The chain combines TRBV30 with TRBJ1-5; D not resolved. This CDR3 is 14 amino acids long. V was pared by 6 bases and J by 0 bases, with 12 bases between. CDR1 is GTSNPN, CDR2 SVGIG, per germline (reference sequence). CDR3 sequence (DNA): TGTGCCTGCTCCCAAGAGTATAGCAATCAGCCCCAGCATTTT. This encodes CACSQEYSNQPQHF.

This chain uses TRBV11-2 with TRBJ2-7; 7 bases are shared with TRBD1. There are 16 residues in the CDR3. With 0 bases clipped from V and 5 bases from J, the junction kept 10 bases outside the gene matches. CDR1 and CDR2 (germline): SGHAT, FQNNGV. For the CDR3, the DNA is TGTGCCAGCAGCTTAGATGGCAGACCAGGGGGTGACGAGCAGTACTTC. Residues: CASSLDGRPGGDEQYF.

The gene calls are TRBV29-1 and TRBJ1-2; D might be TRBD1 (5 bases). Germline CDR1 is SQVTM and CDR2 is ANQGSEA. The CDR3 contains 12 residues. The CDR3 DNA reads as TGCAGTTCCCGGGAGGGAGGGGACGGCTACACCTTC. It translates to CSSREGGDGYTF.

This chain uses TRBV14 with TRBJ2-2; D is undetermined. V lost 1 base and J 4 bases, leaving 7 bases between the germline ends. Germline CDR1 and CDR2: SGHDN and FVKESK. The CDR3 covers 14 residues. The CDR3 loop is CASSQVPVTGELFF. As DNA, the CDR3 is TGTGCCAGCAGCCAAGTCCCGGTCACCGGGGAGCTGTTTTTT.

The chain is built from TRBV30 and TRBJ1-2; no clear D. With 2 bases removed from V and 11 bases from J, the gap between germline ends came to 12 bases. The CDR3 sequence is 11 residues long. Looked up from germline, CDR1 is GTSNPN and CDR2 is SVGIG (reference sequence). CDR3 amino acids: CAWSLSVGYTF. CDR3 DNA sequence: TGTGCCTGGAGTTTGAGTGTGGGGTACACCTTC.

The chain recombines TRBV5-1 with TRBJ2-3; D remains unclear. Germline loops: CDR1 SGHRS, CDR2 YFSETQ. V lost 0 bases and J lost 3, with 8 bases in between. This CDR3 contains 14 residues. CDR3 protein: CASSLVDGTDTQYF. The CDR3, as DNA: TGCGCCAGCAGCTTGGTGGACGGGACAGATACGCAGTATTTT.

This clone showed up just a few times. The V call is TRBV30, the J call TRBJ2-1; D gene unclear. The V and J ends lost 1 base and 8 bases respectively, with 9 bases between them. Germline values: CDR1 GTSNPN, CDR2 SVGIG (reference sequence). This CDR3 is 12 amino acids long. CDR3 sequence (DNA): TGTGCCTGGAGTGGCCCAGGCTATGAGCAGTTCTTC. This translates into CAWSGPGYEQFF.

The gene calls are TRBV7-8 and TRBJ2-6; 7 nucleotides agree with TRBD1. The CDR3 runs to 22 residues. The germline CDR1 and CDR2 sequences are SGHVS and FQNEAQ. V dropped 1 base and J dropped 2; count of bases not matched to a gene: 20. CDR3 in DNA: TGTGCCAGCAGCTTAGTACTACTGACAGGGTTAAACCGGAGACCTGGGGCCAACGTCCTGACTTTC. Translating it yields CASSLVLLTGLNRRPGANVLTF.

This clone was found a few times. The chain's CDR3 is CASKGQAQETQYF. The CDR3 DNA is TGTGCCAGCAAGGGACAGGCCCAGGAGACCCAGTACTTC. The gene calls are TRBV5-4 and TRBJ2-5; 8 nucleotides match TRBD1. This CDR3 region has 13 residues. J gave up 5 bases and V 6 bases, and 6 bases lay outside the gene matches. Germline-derived CDR1 and CDR2 are SGHNT and YYREEE (reference sequence).

The chain combines TRBV10-3 with TRBJ2-7; no firm D call. This CDR3 has 12 amino acids. V gave up 9 bases and J gave up 2 bases, with 11 bases separating them. Germline values: CDR1 ENHRY, CDR2 SYGVKD. The CDR3 DNA is TGTGCCATAGGTGGCAAAACCTACGAGCAGTACTTC. Protein sequence: CAIGGKTYEQYF.

This clone was seen a few times. The chain is built from TRBV30 and TRBJ1-5, with D uncertain. With 2 bases removed from V and 7 bases from J, the gap between germline ends came to 12 bases. Looked up from germline, CDR1 is GTSNPN and CDR2 is SVGIG (reference sequence). CDR3 length: 13 residues. In DNA form, the CDR3 reads TGTGCCTGGAGTTACCAGGCAGGACAGCCCCAGCATTTT. It encodes CAWSYQAGQPQHF. Drawing the rest from reference TRBV30 and TRBJ1-5, the complete variable domain is SQTIHQWPATLVQPVGSPLSLECTVEGTSNPNLYWYRQAAGRGLQLLFYSVGIGQISSEVPQNLSASRPQDRQFILSSKKLLLSDSGFYLCAWSYQAGQPQHFGDGTRLSIL.